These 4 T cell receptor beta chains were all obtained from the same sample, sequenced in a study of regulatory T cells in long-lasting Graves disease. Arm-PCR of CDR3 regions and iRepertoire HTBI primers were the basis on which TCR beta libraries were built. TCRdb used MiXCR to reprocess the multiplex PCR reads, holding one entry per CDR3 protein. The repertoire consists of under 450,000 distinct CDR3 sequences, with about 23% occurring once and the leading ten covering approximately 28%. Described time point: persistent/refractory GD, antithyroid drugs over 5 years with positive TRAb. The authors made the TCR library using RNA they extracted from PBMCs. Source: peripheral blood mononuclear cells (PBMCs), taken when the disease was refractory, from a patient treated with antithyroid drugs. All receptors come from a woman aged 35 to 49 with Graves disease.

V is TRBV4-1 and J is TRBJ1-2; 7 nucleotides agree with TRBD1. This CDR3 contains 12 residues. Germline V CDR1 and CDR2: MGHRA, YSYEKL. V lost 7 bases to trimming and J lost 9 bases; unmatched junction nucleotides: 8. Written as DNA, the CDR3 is TGCGCCAGCAATCCAGGGGGTATGAGCTACACCTTC. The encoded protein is CASNPGGMSYTF.

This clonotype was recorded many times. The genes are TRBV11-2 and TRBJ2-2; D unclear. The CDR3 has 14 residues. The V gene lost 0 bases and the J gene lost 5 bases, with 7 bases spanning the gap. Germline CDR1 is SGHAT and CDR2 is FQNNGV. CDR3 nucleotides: TGTGCCAGCAGCTTAGATCTAGGAACCGGGGAGCTGTTTTTT. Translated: CASSLDLGTGELFF.

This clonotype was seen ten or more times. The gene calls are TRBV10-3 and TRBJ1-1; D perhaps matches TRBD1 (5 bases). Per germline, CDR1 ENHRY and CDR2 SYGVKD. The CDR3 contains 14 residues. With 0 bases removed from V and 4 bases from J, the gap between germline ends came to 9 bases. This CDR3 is CAISESRGGTEAFF. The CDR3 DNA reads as TGTGCCATCAGTGAGTCGAGGGGCGGCACTGAAGCTTTCTTT.

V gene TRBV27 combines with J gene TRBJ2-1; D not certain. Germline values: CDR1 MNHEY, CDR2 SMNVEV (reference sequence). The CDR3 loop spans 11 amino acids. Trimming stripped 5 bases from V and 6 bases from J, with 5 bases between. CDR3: CASSKGNEQFF. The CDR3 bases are TGTGCCAGCAGTAAGGGCAATGAGCAGTTCTTC.